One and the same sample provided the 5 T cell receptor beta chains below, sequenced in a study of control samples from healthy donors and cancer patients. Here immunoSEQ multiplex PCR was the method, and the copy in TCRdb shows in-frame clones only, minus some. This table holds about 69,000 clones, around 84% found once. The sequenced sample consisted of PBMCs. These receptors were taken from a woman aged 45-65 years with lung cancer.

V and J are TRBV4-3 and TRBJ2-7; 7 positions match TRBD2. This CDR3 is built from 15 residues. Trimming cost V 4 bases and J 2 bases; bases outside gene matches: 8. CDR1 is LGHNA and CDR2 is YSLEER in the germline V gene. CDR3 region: CASSRTGGSAYEQYF. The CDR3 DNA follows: TGCGCCAGCAGCCGGACGGGAGGATCGGCCTACGAGCAGTACTTC.

This CDR3 reads CASSLAISGLGEKLFF. The CDR3 region has the DNA TGCGCCAGCAGCTTGGCCATCTCAGGGTTGGGTGAAAAACTGTTTTTT. The V gene is TRBV5-1, the J gene TRBJ1-4, with a tentative D call TRBD1 (5 bases). Germline V lookup: CDR1 SGHRS, CDR2 YFSETQ. CDR3 length: 16 amino acids. Trimming stripped 0 bases from V and 7 bases from J, with 16 bases between.

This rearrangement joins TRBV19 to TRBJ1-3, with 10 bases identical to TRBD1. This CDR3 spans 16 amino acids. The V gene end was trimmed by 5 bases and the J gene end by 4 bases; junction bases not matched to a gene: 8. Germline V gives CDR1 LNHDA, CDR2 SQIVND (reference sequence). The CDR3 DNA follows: TGTGCCAGTAGTCCTGGGACAGGGGTAAAAGGAAACACCATATATTTT. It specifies CASSPGTGVKGNTIYF.

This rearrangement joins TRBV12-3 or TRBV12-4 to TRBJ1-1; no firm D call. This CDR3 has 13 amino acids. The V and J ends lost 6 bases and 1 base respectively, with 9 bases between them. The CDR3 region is CASSQTSNTEAFF. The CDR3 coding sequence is TGTGCCAGCAGCCAAACATCGAACACTGAAGCTTTCTTT.

The chain's CDR3 is CASSPTLKEETQYF. The DNA for the CDR3 is TGTGCCAGCAGCCCGACTCTTAAGGAAGAGACCCAGTACTTC. The chain recombines TRBV13 with TRBJ2-5; D is unclear. The germline CDR1 and CDR2 sequences are PRHDT and FYEKMQ (reference sequence). This CDR3 has 14 amino acids. Trimming took off 5 bases at V and 3 bases at J, with 13 bases between the two ends.